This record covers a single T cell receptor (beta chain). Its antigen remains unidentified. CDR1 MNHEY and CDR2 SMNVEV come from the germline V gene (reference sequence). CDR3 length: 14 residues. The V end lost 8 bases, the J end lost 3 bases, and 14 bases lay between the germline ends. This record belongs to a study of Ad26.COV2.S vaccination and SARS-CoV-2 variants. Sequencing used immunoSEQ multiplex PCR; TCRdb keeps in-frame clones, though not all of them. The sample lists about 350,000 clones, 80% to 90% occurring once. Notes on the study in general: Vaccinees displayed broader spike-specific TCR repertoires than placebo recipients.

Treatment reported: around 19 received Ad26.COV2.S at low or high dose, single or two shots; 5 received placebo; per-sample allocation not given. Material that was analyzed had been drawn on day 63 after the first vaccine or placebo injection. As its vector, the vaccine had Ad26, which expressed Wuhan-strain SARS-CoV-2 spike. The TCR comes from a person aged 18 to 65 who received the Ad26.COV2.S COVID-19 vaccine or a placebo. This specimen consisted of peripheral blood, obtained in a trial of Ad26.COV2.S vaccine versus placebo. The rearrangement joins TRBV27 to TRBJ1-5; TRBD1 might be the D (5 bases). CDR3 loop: CASRGDTSNQPQHF. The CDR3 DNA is TGTGCCAGCCGGGGCGACACATCCAATCAGCCCCAGCATTTT.